These 15 T cell receptor beta chains came from one sample sequenced in a study of early T cells in non-severe SARS-CoV-2 infection. TCRdb reanalysed the 5' RACE reads using MiXCR and keeps one entry per CDR3 protein. The profile shows 55,000 to 75,000 distinct CDR3 sequences, roughly 10% of them singletons. The sample taken for sequencing was whole blood. The receptors derive from an adult who was a healthcare worker with PCR-confirmed SARS-CoV-2 infection or an uninfected control (not recorded which).

This clonotype has only a few counts. This chain connects TRBV6-5 to TRBJ2-2; D is unresolved. V shed 0 bases and J shed 0 bases, with 14 bases lying between them. Germline-derived CDR1 and CDR2 are MNHEY and SVGAGI. There are 18 residues in the CDR3. The CDR3 here is CASSYSNQMTTNTGELFF. The CDR3 bases are TGTGCCAGCAGTTACTCGAATCAGATGACAACGAACACCGGGGAGCTGTTTTTT.

This clonotype was recorded a few times. The gene calls are TRBV12-3 or TRBV12-4 and TRBJ1-1; D is unresolved. This CDR3 has 12 amino acids. V gave up 0 bases and J gave up 5 bases, with 4 bases separating them. In DNA, the CDR3 is TGTGCCAGCAGTTTAGCGCTAACTGAAGCTTTCTTT. This encodes CASSLALTEAFF.

This rearrangement joins TRBV7-2 to TRBJ2-7; TRBD1 matches at 8 bases. There are 15 residues in the CDR3. Germline V gives CDR1 SGHTA, CDR2 FQGNSA. V was pared by 0 bases and J by 7 bases, with 8 bases of the junction left unmatched. In nucleotides, the CDR3 is TGTGCCAGCAGCTTAGCTGGACAGGGTTTGCGGGAGCAGTACTTC. This encodes CASSLAGQGLREQYF.

This clonotype was counted at least ten times. V and J are TRBV9 and TRBJ2-1; TRBD2 matches 8 bases. There are 16 residues in the CDR3. The V segment lost 0 bases and the J segment 4 bases; nucleotides outside the gene matches: 6. Germline CDR1 SGDLS, CDR2 YYNGEE. The chain's CDR3 is CASSVGSVAGYNEQFF. The DNA of the CDR3 is TGTGCCAGCAGCGTAGGGTCGGTAGCGGGATACAATGAGCAGTTCTTC.

Ten or more counts support this clonotype. V is TRBV2 and J is TRBJ2-5, with TRBD1 matching 8 bases. This CDR3 has 14 residues. Per the germline V gene, CDR1 is SNHLY and CDR2 is FYNNEI. Germline trimming cut 11 bases from V and 3 bases from J; bases unmatched to any gene: 11. In DNA, the CDR3 is TGTGCCTGCAACTCCCGGACAGGGAAAGAGACCCAGTACTTC. Protein: CACNSRTGKETQYF.

This clonotype was detected ten times or more. CDR3 sequence (DNA): TGTGCCAGCAGCGCCAGGGGCAGGGACGAGCAGTACTTC. Translation gives CASSARGRDEQYF. V gene TRBV9 combines with J gene TRBJ2-7, with D possibly TRBD1 on 6 matching bases. This CDR3 is built from 13 residues. V was pared by 3 bases and J by 5 bases, with 12 bases between. From germline, CDR1 is SGDLS and CDR2 YYNGEE.

The rearrangement joins TRBV20-1 to TRBJ2-7, with 9 bases identical to TRBD2. V lost 4 bases to trimming and J lost 7 bases; unmatched junction nucleotides: 8. Germline CDR1 reads DFQATT; CDR2 reads SNEGSKA (reference sequence). The CDR3 is 13 amino acids. CDR3 residues: CSAILAGAGEQYF. CDR3 bases: TGCAGTGCTATCTTAGCGGGAGCCGGAGAGCAGTACTTC.

V gene TRBV7-7 combines with J gene TRBJ2-2, with 10 bases lining up with TRBD2. V lost 5 bases, J lost 5 bases, and 8 bases stayed unmatched. Germline-derived CDR1 and CDR2 are SSHAT and FNYEAQ (reference sequence). This CDR3 has 16 residues. Here the CDR3 DNA reads TGTGCCAGCAGCCGAACCGGGACTAGCGTTACCGGGGAGCTGTTTTTT. This sequence encodes CASSRTGTSVTGELFF.

This clonotype was seen a handful of times. J is TRBJ2-2 and V is TRBV20-1; TRBD1 agrees at 7 bases. Losses at the gene ends were 6 bases for V and 0 bases for J; bases not matched to a gene: 10. The V gene's germline CDR1 is DFQATT and CDR2 SNEGSKA (reference sequence). The CDR3 loop spans 16 amino acids. CDR3 in amino acids: CSALDRRKSNTGELFF. In DNA form, the CDR3 reads TGCAGTGCCCTGGACAGGAGAAAATCGAACACCGGGGAGCTGTTTTTT.

There are a few counts of this clonotype. Germline is not matched at one junction end, which may reflect a read error. The rearrangement links TRBV3-1 to TRBJ1-2; D may be TRBD1 (5 bases). Germline values: CDR1 LGHDT, CDR2 YNNKEL (reference sequence). The CDR3 extends over 10 amino acids. CDR3 loop: CASSQSDMHF. The DNA for the CDR3 is TGTGCCAGCAGCCAATCGGACATGCACTTC.

CDR3 in DNA: TGTGCCAGCATGGGGGGGGCCTCCTACGAGCAGTACTTC. This encodes CASMGGASYEQYF. The chain combines TRBV27 with TRBJ2-7; TRBD2 is a possible D gene (7 bases). Germline CDR1 and CDR2: MNHEY and SMNVEV (reference sequence). CDR3 length: 13 residues. V lost 7 bases and J lost 0, with 10 bases in between.

Ten or more counts support this clonotype. The rearrangement uses TRBV7-2 and TRBJ2-1, with TRBD2 identical over 7 bases. CDR3 size: 15 residues. After removal of 1 base from V and 4 bases from J, the junction contained 4 bases not matched to a gene. The germline V gene encodes CDR1 SGHTA and CDR2 FQGNSA. DNA for the CDR3: TGTGCCAGCAGCTTAGTTGGGGGAGGGTACAATGAGCAGTTCTTC. It specifies CASSLVGGGYNEQFF.

This clonotype was detected a few times. The chain is built from TRBV20-1 and TRBJ2-1, with 10 positions matching TRBD2. This CDR3 comprises 13 residues. J was trimmed by 9 bases and V by 4 bases; bases with no gene match: 6. Germline-derived CDR1 and CDR2 are DFQATT and SNEGSKA (reference sequence). CDR3 loop: CSAISGRSSEQFF. The DNA of the CDR3 is TGCAGTGCTATTAGCGGGAGGAGCAGTGAGCAGTTCTTC.

This clonotype was observed a few times. The V gene is TRBV6-5, the J gene TRBJ2-2; D perhaps matches TRBD1 (6 bases). V lost 5 bases and J 6 bases, leaving 10 bases between the germline ends. Germline CDR1 MNHEY, CDR2 SVGAGI. The length of the CDR3 is 13 residues. CDR3 residues: CASSNRAPGELFF. In DNA form, the CDR3 reads TGTGCCAGCAGTAACAGGGCCCCCGGGGAGCTGTTTTTT.

This clonotype was found a few times. The chain employs TRBV12-3 or TRBV12-4 and TRBJ2-3; D is ambiguous. The CDR3 runs to 13 residues. V was pared by 5 bases and J by 3 bases, with 9 bases between. CDR3 bases: TGTGCCAGCAGTAGGCTTGGTACAGATACGCAGTATTTT. Translating gives CASSRLGTDTQYF.